The T cell receptor beta chain described here comes from a study of blood T cell repertoires in COVID-19. Study summary: There were acute and convalescent COVID-19 samples, and they came from the United States, Italy and Spain. PBMCs, B-cell-depleted T cells, or T cells provided the cDNA or gDNA that made up the material.

As originally analysed: For nucleated cells, counts were estimated from reference gene primer amplification. Sequencing was performed with immunoSEQ multiplex PCR; in TCRdb, only in-frame clones are kept and a portion is missing. V, J and clone size were drawn from that table, and D and trimming were deduced from the DNA. There are tens of thousands of clones in the sample; around 90% occur only once, and around 4.9% lies in the top ten. The junction had 5 bases not matched to a gene; V was cut back by 0 bases and J by 0 bases. The CDR3 extends over 17 amino acids. Germline assignment: CDR1 SGHNT and CDR2 YYREEE (reference sequence).

The chain combines TRBV5-4 with TRBJ2-2, with TRBD1 matching 7 bases. The clonotype originates from a woman between 65 and 79 years old with active COVID-19. Input material: peripheral blood. This chain's CDR3 is CASSLGVTGTNTGELFF. The CDR3 DNA follows: TGTGCCAGCAGCTTGGGAGTGACAGGGACGAACACCGGGGAGCTGTTTTTT.